The T cell receptor (beta chain) under discussion was sequenced for a study of Graves' ophthalmopathy and Graves' hyperthyroidism (dated by TCRdb to the late 2010s). Broadly, across the study: Peripheral blood samples were taken at the time of initial diagnosis, before any treatment was given. To tell Graves' ophthalmopathy apart from Graves' hyperthyroidism, and to predict which patients would progress to ophthalmopathy, the study relied on TCR beta repertoire signatures. For training and testing, the 100 patients in the discovery cohort were randomly divided in a 7:3 ratio. Following sample collection, hyperthyroidism patients were given methimazole at a starting dose of 30 mg daily, and ophthalmopathy patients were given high-dose intravenous methylprednisolone. T-cell repertoires of thyroid tissue and blood were compared in over 5 hyperthyroidism patients. In total, approximately 130 blood samples were TCR-sequenced: around 42 ophthalmopathy, some 72 hyperthyroidism and some 17 hyperthyroidism-to-ophthalmopathy patients. The independent validation cohort included approximately 19 hyperthyroidism patients plus 17 patients who later progressed from hyperthyroidism to ophthalmopathy. To explore V-J signatures that separate ophthalmopathy from hyperthyroidism, a discovery set of approximately 100 patients was enrolled, consisting of 40 to 45 with ophthalmopathy and fewer than 60 with stable hyperthyroidism. Broad study findings and their caveats: Sample size was not predetermined statistically, and investigators were not blinded to group allocation. Most expanded thyroid clonotypes with a frequency above 0.001 also appeared in blood, which suggests that blood repertoires may reflect the immune response in the thyroid. Ophthalmopathy was separated from stable hyperthyroidism by the 13-signature model with more than 85% sensitivity and 81% to 84% specificity in cross-validation and with 80%/75% in the test set. In validation, the model predicted ophthalmopathy progression with about 71% sensitivity and approximately 72% specificity; eleven to twelve predicted patients were CT-confirmed with GO in a median of 6.5 months.

The germline V gene encodes CDR1 SNHLY and CDR2 FYNNEI. The germline ends are 16 bases apart after V is trimmed by 6 bases and J by 5 bases. From cysteine to phenylalanine, the CDR3 is 14 amino acids long. Only the CDR3 part of the read is kept: 42 bases, read in frame from the first base. For repertoire sequencing, TCR beta CDR3 regions were amplified from RNA transcripts. A first-round RT-PCR used HTBI primers with the Qiagen OneStep RT-PCR kit, followed by a second-round multiplex PCR, size selection and purification. Libraries were sequenced paired-end with 100 bp reads on an Illumina HiSeq2000. The paper's data handling went like this. Reads were processed with SOAPnuke, discarding reads with adapters, uncalled bases, mean Phred below 15, or no exact constant-primer or identifier match. COPE v1.2.5 was used to merge the high-quality paired reads. Each unique nucleotide sequence was defined as a clonotype, and clonotypes were aligned to IMGT TRB V, D and J references with MiTCR v1.1. Analysis was restricted to V-J combinations with a frequency above 0.0001, which covered about 99% of repertoires. A TCR clonal expansion and chaos score per V-J combination was defined as the ratio of F50 clonal expansion to chaos observed in the TCRdist matrix. Features were reduced by Welch's t-statistics and random forest to about a dozen V-J combinations, which fed a naive Bayes classifier. The Morisita-Horn index was used to measure how similar the thyroid and blood repertoires were. TCRdb reworked the public reads: Q25 trimming with fastp, MiXCR clone assembly, productive beta chains retained. A single entry per CDR3 protein holds the most common genes and DNA from its merged rows. Clone size and V and J calls follow TCRdb, not the original study. The sample contains about 620,000 distinct CDR3 sequences, about 20% of them found a single time. More than 5.5% of the sample is in the top ten clones.

This clonotype occurred many times. Its antigen target is currently unknown. Base qualities were left out, and no much larger clone turns up one base away. Hyperthyroidism was defined as stable when no progression to ophthalmopathy occurred within 18 months of follow-up. The hyperthyroidism patients were 18 to 65 years old and newly diagnosed, with a disease duration of less than 2 months. Anyone with other autoimmune diseases, uncontrolled infections, pregnancy or lactation was excluded from the study. Clinical symptoms, serum thyroxine, TRAb, thyroid ultrasound and orbital computed tomography formed the basis of the diagnosis. Using Ficoll-Paque density gradient centrifugation, PBMCs were isolated from about 9.4 ml of fresh peripheral blood. Trizol reagent was used to extract the total RNA, and its quality was then checked on an Agilent 2100 Bioanalyzer.

The V gene is TRBV2 and the J gene is TRBJ2-5; a tentative D call is TRBD1 (6 bases match). Source material: peripheral blood. The sequence was collected from a woman between 18 and 29 years old with stable Graves' hyperthyroidism. Some clones in this sample may be carry-over from other donors' samples. Donor details come from another sample of the same person, matched by shared clones. The CDR3 reads CASRVQGLGETQYF. The bases read TGTGCCAGCAGAGTTCAGGGGCTCGGCGAGACCCAGTACTTC.